This T cell receptor beta chain was sequenced during a study of vaccination and CD4 T cells after COVID-19. Background on the study: Cells received overlapping spike peptides from SARS-CoV-2, HCoV-NL63, HCoV-OC43 and HCoV-229E as stimulation. The control cultures got either a CEFX pool, an HIV-1 Nef pool, or no peptide at all.

Turning to this clonotype: What it binds is not known.

Cultured CD4+ T cell DNA was sequenced using the Oncomine TCR Beta short-read assay. MiXCR, applied by TCRdb to the PCR reads, yields one record per CDR3 protein. The sample includes tens of thousands of distinct CDR3 sequences, about three quarters of them seen just once. The sample's treatment: 10-day PBMC culture with coronavirus spike peptide pools or control peptides (ViraFEST assay). After being plated at roughly 2.2 million per well, PBMCs were cultured with about 10 IU/ml IL-2 and 10 ug/ml peptide pools. This CDR3 is 16 amino acids long. Germline V gene lookup returns CDR1 DFQATT and CDR2 SNEGSKA (reference sequence). J gave up 2 bases and V 4 bases, and 11 bases lay outside the gene matches.

Sequenced material: CD4+ T cells from blood, cultured in vitro. The receptor was isolated from a human donor who had recovered from COVID-19. This chain uses TRBV20-1 with TRBJ1-5, with 7 bases lining up with TRBD1. CDR3 nucleotides: TGCAGTGCTATAAGCTACAGGGGAAAGGGCAATCAGCCCCAGCATTTT. This encodes CSAISYRGKGNQPQHF.